This TCR beta chain was identified in a study of T cell repertoires in cytomegalovirus infection. Study background: Public TCR beta signatures were indicative of both CMV infection and a matching HLA type. Study-wide results and caveats: Carriers of CMV plus the relevant HLA were identified by cumulative public TCR beta family frequency. CMV-specific HLA-C-restricted TCR beta clonotypes dominated the ex vivo response.

This CDR3 has 14 residues. The germline V and J ends were trimmed by 2 bases and 0 bases, with 7 bases remaining between them. This clonotype was observed a few times. Its antigen is not known. In TCRdb, the reads were re-called with MiXCR into one record per CDR3 protein. The sample contains some 320,000 distinct CDR3 sequences, 9.5% of which appear only once. The sequence was obtained from a human donor in good health (CMV status not recorded). Some clones in this sample may be carry-over from other donors' samples. Sequenced material: PBMCs. This chain joins TRBV12-3 or TRBV12-4 and TRBJ1-1, with unresolved D. In nucleotides, the CDR3 is TGTGCCAGCAGTTTAAGGACCATGAACACTGAAGCTTTCTTT. It translates to CASSLRTMNTEAFF.